These 23 T cell receptor beta chains share one sample of origin, sequenced in a study of identical twins. MiXCR was run by TCRdb on the 5' RACE reads, yielding one entry per CDR3 protein. The sample lists around 690,000 distinct CDR3 sequences; around 21% were seen once. The data were also submitted as part of a second study, on T cells expressing NK-cell markers.

The sample taken for sequencing was PBMCs. These receptors came from a woman younger than 30 in good health.

This clonotype has just a few counts. This chain connects TRBV3-1 to TRBJ1-2, with TRBD1 as a possible D gene (6 bases). This CDR3 spans 14 amino acids. The V end was cut by 4 bases, the J end by 8 bases, with 17 bases between. Per germline, CDR1 LGHDT and CDR2 YNNKEL (reference sequence). This chain's CDR3 is CASSLTGNGGGYTF. Here the CDR3 DNA reads TGTGCCAGCAGCCTGACAGGAAATGGAGGAGGCTACACCTTC.

The chain links TRBV25-1 to TRBJ2-7; TRBD2 matches at 10 bases. The CDR3 is 16 amino acids. V gave up 5 bases and J gave up 1 base; unmatched junction bases: 8. Germline V gene sequence: CDR1 MGHDK, CDR2 SYGVNS. This CDR3 is CASSPQGTSASYEQYF. For the CDR3, the DNA is TGTGCCAGCAGTCCCCAAGGGACTAGCGCATCCTACGAGCAGTACTTC.

The chain uses TRBV29-1 and TRBJ2-3, with 8 bases matching TRBD2. The germline V gene encodes CDR1 SQVTM and CDR2 ANQGSEA. This CDR3 has 15 amino acids. V gave up 1 base and J gave up 4 bases; unmatched junction bases: 7. The DNA of the CDR3 is TGCAGCGTTGAAGGCAGCGGGGGTTCCCCAGATACGCAGTATTTT. Protein product: CSVEGSGGSPDTQYF.

The J gene is TRBJ1-2, the V gene TRBV5-1, with D possibly being TRBD1 (5 bases). This CDR3 has 17 residues. Trimming removed 4 bases from V and 4 bases from J, with 23 bases in between. Germline V lookup: CDR1 SGHRS, CDR2 YFSETQ. CDR3 DNA sequence: TGCGCCAGCAGCCCGCACTCACCCGGGGGATTTGGCTATGGCTACACCTTC. Amino acids: CASSPHSPGGFGYGYTF.

The rearrangement joins TRBV12-3 or TRBV12-4 to TRBJ2-5, with 7 bases matching TRBD1. The CDR3 totals 15 residues. The V segment lost 7 bases and the J segment 1 base; nucleotides outside the gene matches: 9. CDR3 amino acids: CASNLMPGGQETQYF. DNA for the CDR3: TGTGCCAGCAACCTAATGCCAGGGGGCCAAGAGACCCAGTACTTC.

This clonotype was found a few times. The genes are TRBV20-1 and TRBJ2-2; D is undetermined. The CDR3 spans 14 residues. V shed 3 bases and J shed 1 base, with 9 bases lying between them. Looked up from germline, CDR1 is DFQATT and CDR2 is SNEGSKA (reference sequence). The CDR3 DNA reads TGCAGTGCTAGTTTTTCCGGGAACACCGGGGAGCTGTTTTTT. It encodes CSASFSGNTGELFF.

This clonotype was detected only a few times. The rearrangement uses TRBV10-3 and TRBJ2-1; 9 bases agree with TRBD2. The trim removed 11 bases at V and 8 bases at J, leaving 7 bases unmatched. From germline, CDR1 is ENHRY and CDR2 SYGVKD. The CDR3 sequence is 12 residues long. The CDR3 nucleotides are TGTGCCCTTGGGACTAGCATCTATGAGCAGTTCTTC. This codes for CALGTSIYEQFF.

The chain is built from TRBV20-1 and TRBJ2-3; 10 positions match TRBD2. The CDR3 totals 15 residues. V was pared by 3 bases and J by 4 bases, with 7 bases of the junction left unmatched. Germline V lookup: CDR1 DFQATT, CDR2 SNEGSKA (reference sequence). The CDR3 loop reads CSASQREGTADTQYF. The CDR3, as DNA: TGCAGTGCTAGCCAGCGGGAGGGAACGGCAGATACGCAGTATTTT.

This clonotype was seen more than once but under ten times. The chain's CDR3 is CASSADSGLKYNEQFF. CDR3 nucleotides: TGTGCCAGCAGCGCTGACTCGGGACTGAAGTACAATGAGCAGTTCTTC. The chain joins TRBV14 to TRBJ2-1, with D possibly being TRBD2 (6 bases). V was trimmed by 5 bases and J by 4 bases, leaving 18 bases between them. The length of the CDR3 is 16 residues. Germline-derived CDR1 and CDR2 are SGHDN and FVKESK.

This clonotype was picked up a small number of times. The chain recombines TRBV18 with TRBJ2-7; 9 nucleotides agree with TRBD1. The CDR3 covers 16 residues. The ends lost 0 bases at V and 5 bases at J; junction bases unmatched: 8. Looked up from germline, CDR1 is KGHSH and CDR2 is LQKENI. In DNA, the CDR3 is TGTGCCAGCTCACCACCTAGTACAGGGGGCAGGAACGAGCAGTACTTC. This translates into CASSPPSTGGRNEQYF.

The chain is built from TRBV7-9 and TRBJ2-7, with 9 bases aligning to TRBD2. The J segment lost 2 bases and the V segment lost 1 base, leaving 3 bases of the junction unmatched. CDR1 and CDR2 from the germline V gene are SEHNR and FQNEAQ (reference sequence). CDR3 size: 15 residues. The CDR3 loop is CASSLGSSGAYEQYF. In DNA form, the CDR3 reads TGTGCCAGCAGCTTAGGATCTAGCGGGGCCTACGAGCAGTACTTC.

The chain joins TRBV12-3 or TRBV12-4 to TRBJ2-3; 9 nucleotides match TRBD2. CDR3 length: 15 amino acids. Trimming cost V 6 bases and J 4 bases; bases outside gene matches: 8. The CDR3 region has the DNA TGTGCCAGCAGACCCTCTAGCGGGGTGGCAGATACGCAGTATTTT. It specifies CASRPSSGVADTQYF.

This clonotype was counted only a few times. The genes are TRBV20-1 and TRBJ2-3; weak D call: TRBD2 (6 bases). The CDR3 is 13 amino acids. V shed 5 bases and J shed 3 bases, with 12 bases lying between them. Germline loops: CDR1 DFQATT, CDR2 SNEGSKA (reference sequence). The CDR3: CSAGRGLTDTQYF. The DNA for the CDR3 is TGCAGTGCTGGTAGGGGACTTACAGATACGCAGTATTTT.

This clonotype was counted many times. CDR3 coding DNA: TGTGCCAGCTCACCCGAAAAGGACCAGTACTTC. Its translation: CASSPEKDQYF. The chain combines TRBV18 with TRBJ2-5; unclear D gene. The germline V gene encodes CDR1 KGHSH and CDR2 LQKENI. Trimming pared 3 bases from V and 10 bases from J, leaving 9 bases between. The CDR3 sequence is 11 residues long.

This clonotype has a count of ten or more. The CDR3 loop is CASSLAGHYNEQFF. The CDR3 nucleotides read TGTGCCAGCAGCTTGGCCGGACACTACAATGAGCAGTTCTTC. The rearrangement uses TRBV5-6 and TRBJ2-1, with a weak D call TRBD1 (5 bases). The germline CDR1 and CDR2 sequences are SGHDT and YYEEEE. V gave up 0 bases and J gave up 3 bases, with 7 bases separating them. The CDR3 is made up of 14 amino acids.

This clonotype was recorded once. The chain recombines TRBV5-1 with TRBJ2-1; 7 bases line up with TRBD2. Unmatched junction bases numbered 4, after V lost 3 bases and J lost 4 bases. Germline-derived CDR1 and CDR2 are SGHRS and YFSETQ. This CDR3 comprises 14 residues. The CDR3 DNA sequence: TGCGCCAGCAGCTGGCTGGGACTATACAATGAGCAGTTCTTC. This encodes CASSWLGLYNEQFF. The full variable domain, with the rest looked up from reference TRBV5-1 and TRBJ2-1, is KAGVTQTPRYLIKTRGQQVTLSCSPISGHRSVSWYQQTPGQGLQFLFEYFSETQRNKGNFPGRFSGRQFSNSRSEMNVSTLELGDSALYLCASSWLGLYNEQFFGPGTRLTVL.

This clonotype was detected a few times. V and J are TRBV29-1 and TRBJ1-2, with D possibly matching TRBD1 (5 bases). The CDR3 contains 13 residues. Germline V gene data show CDR1 as SQVTM and CDR2 as ANQGSEA. The CDR3 DNA follows: TGCAGTGCACCTGCCGGGGGAGGCTATGGCTACACCTTC. Its translation: CSAPAGGGYGYTF.

At least ten counts were recorded for this clonotype. V is TRBV7-9 and J is TRBJ1-5, with D possibly matching TRBD1 (5 bases). V was cut by 3 bases and J by 7 bases, with 16 bases left in between. CDR1 SEHNR and CDR2 FQNEAQ come from the germline V gene (reference sequence). This CDR3 is built from 15 residues. The CDR3: CASSLGDSWGQPQHF. The DNA of the CDR3 is TGTGCCAGCAGCTTGGGGGACTCCTGGGGGCAGCCCCAGCATTTT.

This clonotype was counted at least ten times. The V gene is TRBV9, the J gene TRBJ2-2; D not certain. There are 12 residues in the CDR3. Per germline, CDR1 SGDLS and CDR2 YYNGEE. Trimming shortened V by 3 bases and J by 5 bases, and 5 bases separated the two germline ends. The CDR3 nucleotides are TGTGCCAGCAGCGAATGGACCGGGGAGCTGTTTTTT. Amino acid sequence: CASSEWTGELFF.

This clonotype was recorded a few times. The rearrangement links TRBV6-2 or TRBV6-3 to TRBJ2-7; D may be TRBD1 or TRBD2 (5 bases each). Germline CDR1 is MNHEY and CDR2 is SVGEGT. Trimming left V 6 bases short and J 6 bases short, with 12 bases between. This CDR3 is built from 12 residues. This CDR3 is CASSRRGREQYF. In DNA form, the CDR3 reads TGTGCCAGCAGCCGACGGGGCCGCGAGCAGTACTTC.

This clonotype was observed at least ten times. The rearrangement joins TRBV29-1 to TRBJ2-5; TRBD2 matches 8 bases. The CDR3 extends over 14 amino acids. V shed 5 bases, J shed 5 bases, and the junction held 10 bases outside the gene matches. Per the germline V gene, CDR1 is SQVTM and CDR2 is ANQGSEA. CDR3 loop: CSVPGGGAGETQYF. The CDR3 coding sequence is TGCAGCGTTCCCGGGGGGGGTGCGGGGGAGACCCAGTACTTC.

V usage is TRBV28 and J usage is TRBJ2-1; D is possibly TRBD1 or TRBD2 (5 bases each). This CDR3 is built from 13 residues. Trimming removed 1 base from V and 12 bases from J, with 13 bases in between. Germline loops: CDR1 MDHEN, CDR2 SYDVKM. DNA of the CDR3: TGTGCCAGCAGTTTATCAGGGCCTCGGGGGCAGTTCTTC. This gives the protein CASSLSGPRGQFF.

The chain carries TRBV10-3 and TRBJ2-7; a weak D match, TRBD2 (5 bases). The CDR3 totals 15 residues. The germline V gene encodes CDR1 ENHRY and CDR2 SYGVKD. V was clipped by 6 bases and J by 2 bases, with 17 bases between them. CDR3 DNA: TGTGCCATCAGCGTAACTGACGGGGAACCCTACGAGCAGTACTTC. Translating gives CAISVTDGEPYEQYF.